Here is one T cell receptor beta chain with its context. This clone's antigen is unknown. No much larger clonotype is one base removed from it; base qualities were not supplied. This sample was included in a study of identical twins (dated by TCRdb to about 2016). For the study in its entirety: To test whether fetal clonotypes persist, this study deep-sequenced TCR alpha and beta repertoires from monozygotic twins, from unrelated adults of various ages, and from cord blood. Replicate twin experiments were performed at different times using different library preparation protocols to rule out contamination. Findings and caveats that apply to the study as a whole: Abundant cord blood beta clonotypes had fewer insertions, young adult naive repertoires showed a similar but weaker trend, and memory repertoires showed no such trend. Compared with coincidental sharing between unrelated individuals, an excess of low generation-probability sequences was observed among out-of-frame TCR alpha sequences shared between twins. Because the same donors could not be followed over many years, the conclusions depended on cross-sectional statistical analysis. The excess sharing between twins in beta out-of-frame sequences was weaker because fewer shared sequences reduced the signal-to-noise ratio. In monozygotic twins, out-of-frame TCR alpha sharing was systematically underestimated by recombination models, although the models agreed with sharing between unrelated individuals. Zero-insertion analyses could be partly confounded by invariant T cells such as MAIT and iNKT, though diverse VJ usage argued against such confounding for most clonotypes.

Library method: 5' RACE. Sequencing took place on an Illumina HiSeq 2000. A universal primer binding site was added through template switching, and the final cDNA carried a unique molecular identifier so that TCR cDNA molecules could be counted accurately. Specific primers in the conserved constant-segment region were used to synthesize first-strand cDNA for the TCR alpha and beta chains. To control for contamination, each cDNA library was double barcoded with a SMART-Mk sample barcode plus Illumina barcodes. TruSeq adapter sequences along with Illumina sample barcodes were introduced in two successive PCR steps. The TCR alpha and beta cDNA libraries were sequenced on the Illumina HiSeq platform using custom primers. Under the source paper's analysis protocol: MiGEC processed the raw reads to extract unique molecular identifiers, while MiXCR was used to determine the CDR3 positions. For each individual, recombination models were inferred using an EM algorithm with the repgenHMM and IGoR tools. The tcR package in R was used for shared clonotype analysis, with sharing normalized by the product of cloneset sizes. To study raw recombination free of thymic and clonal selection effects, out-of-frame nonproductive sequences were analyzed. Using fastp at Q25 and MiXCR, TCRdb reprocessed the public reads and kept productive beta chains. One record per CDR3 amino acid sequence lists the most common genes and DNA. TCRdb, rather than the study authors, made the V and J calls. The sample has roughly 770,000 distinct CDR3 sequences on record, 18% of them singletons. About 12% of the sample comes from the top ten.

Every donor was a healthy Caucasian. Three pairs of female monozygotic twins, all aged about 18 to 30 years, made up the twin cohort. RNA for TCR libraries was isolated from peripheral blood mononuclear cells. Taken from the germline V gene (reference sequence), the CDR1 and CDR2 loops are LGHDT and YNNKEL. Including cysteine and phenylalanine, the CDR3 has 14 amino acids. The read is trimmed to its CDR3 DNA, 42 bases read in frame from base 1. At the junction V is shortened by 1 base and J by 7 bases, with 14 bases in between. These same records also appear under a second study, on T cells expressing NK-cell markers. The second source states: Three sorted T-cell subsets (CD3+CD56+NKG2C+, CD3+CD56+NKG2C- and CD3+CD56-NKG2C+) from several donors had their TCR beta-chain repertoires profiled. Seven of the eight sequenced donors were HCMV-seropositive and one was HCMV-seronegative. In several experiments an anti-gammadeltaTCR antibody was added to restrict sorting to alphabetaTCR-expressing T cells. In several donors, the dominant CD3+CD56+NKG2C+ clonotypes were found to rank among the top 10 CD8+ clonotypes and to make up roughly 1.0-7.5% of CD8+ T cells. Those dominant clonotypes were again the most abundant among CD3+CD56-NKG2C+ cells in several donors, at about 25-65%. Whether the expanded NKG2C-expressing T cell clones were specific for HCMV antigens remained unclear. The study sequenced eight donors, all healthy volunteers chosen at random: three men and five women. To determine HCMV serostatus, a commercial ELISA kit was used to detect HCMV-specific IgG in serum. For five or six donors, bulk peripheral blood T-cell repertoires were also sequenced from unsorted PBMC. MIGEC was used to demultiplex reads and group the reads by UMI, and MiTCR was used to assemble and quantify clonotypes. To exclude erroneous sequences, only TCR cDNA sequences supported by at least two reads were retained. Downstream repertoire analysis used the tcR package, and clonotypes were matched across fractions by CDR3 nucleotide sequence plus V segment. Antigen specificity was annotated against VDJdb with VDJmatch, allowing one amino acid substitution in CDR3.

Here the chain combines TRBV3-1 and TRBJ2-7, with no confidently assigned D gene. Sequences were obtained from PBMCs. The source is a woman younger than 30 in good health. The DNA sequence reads TGTGCCAGCAGCCAAGTCAATGGGTTTTCGGAGCAGTACTTC. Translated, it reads CASSQVNGFSEQYF.